This T cell receptor beta chain is from a study of response to subunit inactivated influenza vaccine. This clonotype occurred many times. One entry per CDR3 protein results from TCRdb running MiXCR on the RT-PCR reads. The profile shows fewer than 600,000 distinct CDR3 sequences, around 7.9% of them singletons. The specimen was PBMCs from blood, collected less than 30 months after vaccination. The sequence derives from a man between 50 and 70 years old who received an inactivated influenza vaccine.

The CDR3 is CASSLRAHTQFSREMNTEAFF. For the CDR3, the DNA is TGTGCCAGCAGTTTAAGGGCCCATACACAGTTTTCCCGTGAGATGAACACTGAAGCTTTCTTT. The rearrangement joins TRBV27 to TRBJ1-1; D ambiguous. CDR3 size: 21 residues. Trimming removed 2 bases from V and 0 bases from J, with 28 bases in between. The V gene's germline CDR1 is MNHEY and CDR2 SMNVEV (reference sequence).